This T cell receptor beta chain was sequenced for a study of tumor and adjacent non-tumor tissue in lung cancer. Whole-study context: The cohort had 12 to 13 adenocarcinoma, 2 squamous cell and 1 small cell patients. On average, productive TCRbeta reads reached some 4.4 million per sample. Stage I to III disease affected 10 men and roughly 5 women aged about 31 to 80.

The template was RNA from unsorted bulk tissue. Newly diagnosed lung cancer patients had thoracic surgery in China, August–late 2014, without prior chemotherapy. Three rounds of nested PCR, following a modified ARM-PCR protocol, produced the TCRbeta library. In TCRdb, the multiplex PCR reads were re-called with MiXCR into one record per CDR3 protein. The profile shows 200,000 to 250,000 distinct CDR3 sequences, 71% of them singletons. V lost 2 bases, J lost 5 bases, and 9 bases stayed unmatched. The CDR3 extends over 17 amino acids. Germline loops: CDR1 MNHEY, CDR2 SVGEGT. The sample comprised lung tumor tissue. The chain has TRBV6-2 or TRBV6-3 and TRBJ2-1; 10 bases are shared with TRBD2. This TCR came from a man aged 55 to 69 with non-small cell lung cancer. In DNA, the CDR3 is TGTGCCAGCAGTTACGAGCTAGCGGGAGAGGATGACAATGAGCAGTTCTTC. This gives the protein CASSYELAGEDDNEQFF.